This T cell receptor beta chain was captured in a study of early T cells in non-severe SARS-CoV-2 infection. Study as a whole: From unsorted whole blood, bulk RNA was sequenced, and the chains remained unpaired.

Separate cDNA molecules each had unique molecular identifiers attached to them. In TCRdb, the 5' RACE reads were re-called with MiXCR into one record per CDR3 protein. The data hold just under 60,000 distinct CDR3 sequences, with 8% to 9% observed a single time. Study observations and caveats: In VDJdb matching, anti-spike CD8 responses were favored while private and CD4 specificities went missing.

V lost 3 bases, J lost 1 base, and 7 bases stayed unmatched. The CDR3 is made up of 15 amino acids. The germline V gene has CDR1 GTSNPN and CDR2 SVGIG (reference sequence). This clonotype has just a few counts. Its target is unknown. This clonotype was obtained from an adult who was a healthcare worker with PCR-confirmed SARS-CoV-2 infection or an uninfected control (not recorded which). The sequenced sample consisted of whole blood. The V and J genes are TRBV30 and TRBJ1-1, with 8 positions matching TRBD1. CDR3: CAWSLWGTGNTEAFF. The CDR3 nucleotides are TGTGCCTGGAGCCTATGGGGGACAGGGAACACTGAAGCTTTCTTT.